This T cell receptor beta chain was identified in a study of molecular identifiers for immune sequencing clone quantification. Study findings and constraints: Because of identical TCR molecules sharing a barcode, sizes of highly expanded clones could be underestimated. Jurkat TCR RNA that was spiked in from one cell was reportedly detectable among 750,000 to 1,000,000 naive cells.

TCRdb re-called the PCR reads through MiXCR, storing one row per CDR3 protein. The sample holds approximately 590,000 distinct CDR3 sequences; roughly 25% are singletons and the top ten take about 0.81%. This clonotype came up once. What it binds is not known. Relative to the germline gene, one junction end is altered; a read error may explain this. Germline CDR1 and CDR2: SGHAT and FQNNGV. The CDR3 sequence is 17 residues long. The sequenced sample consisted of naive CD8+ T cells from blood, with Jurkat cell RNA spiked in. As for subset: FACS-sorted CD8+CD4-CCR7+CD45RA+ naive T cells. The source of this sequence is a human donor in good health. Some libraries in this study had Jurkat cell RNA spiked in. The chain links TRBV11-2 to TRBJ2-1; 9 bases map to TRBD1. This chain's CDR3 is CVSSLEQGAPIYNEQFF. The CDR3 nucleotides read TGTGTCAGCAGCTTAGAACAGGGGGCGCCGATTTACAATGAGCAGTTCTTC.